This entry lists 14 T cell receptor beta chains sequenced from one sample in a study of graft-versus-host responses after intestinal transplantation. Profiled with immunoSEQ multiplex PCR; TCRdb holds only in-frame clones, not every one. The sample has around 69,000 clones, nearly 90% seen once; the top ten hold roughly 3.9%. These receptors' antigens are unknown. Sequenced here: unstimulated CD8+ T cells sorted from spleen or lymph node cells, sampled before transplant. All receptors derive from a human donor who was the organ donor for an intestinal transplant.

This clone was counted only a few times. J is TRBJ1-6 and V is TRBV5-6, with 7 bases lining up with TRBD1. Germline CDR1 is SGHDT and CDR2 is YYEEEE. The CDR3 loop spans 15 amino acids. Losses at the gene ends were 4 bases for V and 5 bases for J; bases not matched to a gene: 6. CDR3 sequence: CASSLGDSDNSPLHF. CDR3 in DNA: TGTGCCAGCAGCCTAGGGGACAGCGATAATTCACCCCTCCACTTT.

V gene TRBV7-9 combines with J gene TRBJ2-2, with unresolved D. The germline V gene encodes CDR1 SEHNR and CDR2 FQNEAQ (reference sequence). Trimming left V 3 bases short and J 1 base short, with 6 bases between. The CDR3 extends over 14 amino acids. This CDR3 reads CASSLAENTGELFF. The CDR3 bases are TGTGCCAGCAGCTTGGCGGAGAACACCGGGGAGCTGTTTTTT.

The chain couples TRBV6-5 to TRBJ2-1; 12 nucleotides line up with TRBD1. CDR1 is MNHEY and CDR2 is SVGAGI in the germline V gene. J gave up 8 bases and V 4 bases, and 6 bases lay outside the gene matches. This CDR3 has 15 residues. CDR3 nucleotides: TGTGCCAGCAGTTCGGGACAGGGGGCACTTTATGAGCAGTTCTTC. It specifies CASSSGQGALYEQFF.

The CDR3: CASSLIPGFEVGELFF. CDR3 coding DNA: TGTGCCAGCAGCTTGATTCCCGGCTTCGAGGTCGGGGAGCTGTTTTTT. The gene calls are TRBV5-6 and TRBJ2-2; D not certain. Germline V gene sequence: CDR1 SGHDT, CDR2 YYEEEE. The length of the CDR3 is 16 residues. With 1 base removed from V and 7 bases from J, the gap between germline ends came to 17 bases.

The V call is TRBV4-1, the J call TRBJ1-1; D unresolved. V was trimmed by 0 bases and J by 1 base, leaving 6 bases between them. CDR3 length: 14 amino acids. CDR1 is MGHRA and CDR2 is YSYEKL in the germline V gene. The CDR3 sequence: CASSQENRNTEAFF. The CDR3 nucleotides read TGCGCCAGCAGCCAAGAGAACAGGAACACTGAAGCTTTCTTT.

The rearrangement links TRBV19 to TRBJ2-4, with TRBD2 matching over 8 bases. The V gene end was trimmed by 10 bases and the J gene end by 9 bases; junction bases not matched to a gene: 2. Germline assignment: CDR1 LNHDA and CDR2 SQIVND (reference sequence). The CDR3 spans 10 residues. CDR3 protein: CATGGGIQYF. Here the CDR3 DNA reads TGTGCCACCGGGGGGGGCATTCAGTACTTC.

The chain has TRBV5-6 and TRBJ1-4; 7 bases match TRBD1. Looked up from germline, CDR1 is SGHDT and CDR2 is YYEEEE. CDR3 size: 14 residues. Trimming removed 4 bases from V and 8 bases from J; junction bases left unmatched: 8. Here the CDR3 reads CASSPRGLEEKLFF. CDR3 DNA: TGTGCCAGCAGCCCGAGGGGGCTAGAGGAAAAACTGTTTTTT.

The V call is TRBV5-1, the J call TRBJ1-2; D call uncertain. V dropped 8 bases and J dropped 2 bases, with 10 bases sitting between them. CDR3 length: 12 residues. CDR1 is SGHRS and CDR2 is YFSETQ in the germline V gene. In nucleotides, the CDR3 is TGCGCCAGTTCACCGGGAAACTATGGCTACACCTTC. Protein sequence: CASSPGNYGYTF.

The chain combines TRBV29-1 with TRBJ2-3; tentative D call: TRBD2 (5 bases). V was pared by 1 base and J by 1 base, with 21 bases between. CDR3 length equals 18 residues. Per germline, CDR1 SQVTM and CDR2 ANQGSEA. The DNA for the CDR3 is TGCAGCGTTGAAGGTGGGTCCGGTCCTCGGGGTCGCACAGATACGCAGTATTTT. This codes for CSVEGGSGPRGRTDTQYF.

V gene TRBV5-1 combines with J gene TRBJ2-3, with 11 bases matching TRBD2. The V gene's germline CDR1 is SGHRS and CDR2 YFSETQ. Losses at the gene ends were 4 bases for V and 0 bases for J; bases not matched to a gene: 4. The CDR3 has 16 amino acids. The CDR3 loop reads CASSPRTSGSTDTQYF. In DNA form, the CDR3 reads TGCGCCAGCAGCCCACGGACTAGCGGGAGCACAGATACGCAGTATTTT.

The V call is TRBV27, the J call TRBJ1-2, with D uncertain. Germline CDR1 reads MNHEY; CDR2 reads SMNVEV (reference sequence). V was trimmed by 3 bases and J by 0 bases, leaving 11 bases between them. This CDR3 region has 15 residues. CDR3 sequence reads: CASSFWEGPNYGYTF. In nucleotides, the CDR3 is TGTGCCAGCAGTTTTTGGGAGGGCCCTAACTATGGCTACACCTTC.

The V and J genes are TRBV6-6 and TRBJ2-5; 8 bases fit TRBD2. The V gene end was trimmed by 8 bases and the J gene end by 5 bases; junction bases not matched to a gene: 10. From germline, CDR1 is MNHNY and CDR2 SVGAGI (reference sequence). The CDR3 covers 14 residues. The CDR3 DNA reads TGTGCCAGCGGACCGGGGGGGGGATGGGAGACCCAGTACTTC. Protein sequence: CASGPGGGWETQYF.

The CDR3 sequence is CASSLEGEYTEAFF. CDR3 DNA sequence: TGTGCCAGCAGCTTAGAGGGGGAGTACACTGAAGCTTTCTTT. The chain recombines TRBV7-8 with TRBJ1-1, with a tentative D call TRBD1 (6 bases). Trimming took off 1 base at V and 3 bases at J, with 9 bases between the two ends. CDR1 SGHVS and CDR2 FQNEAQ come from the germline V gene. The CDR3 contains 14 residues.

The J gene is TRBJ2-5, the V gene TRBV6-5; TRBD1 agrees at 11 bases. V lost 8 bases to trimming and J lost 6 bases; unmatched junction nucleotides: 11. CDR3 length: 15 amino acids. Germline CDR1 is MNHEY and CDR2 is SVGAGI. In DNA, the CDR3 is TGTGCCAGCGGGATTCCGGGACAGGGGGAACAGACCCAGTACTTC. Protein sequence: CASGIPGQGEQTQYF.